This TCR beta chain was sequenced in a study of Ad26.COV2.S vaccination and SARS-CoV-2 variants. The study's findings and limits: The study found similar non-spike TCR breadth in vaccine and placebo recipients. Substantial breadth in spike-specific CD8+ and CD4+ T cell responses was reportedly seen after vaccination.

Trimming at V came to 3 bases and at J to 2 bases, leaving 5 bases not matched to a gene. The CDR3 runs to 15 residues. Germline V lookup: CDR1 KGHSH, CDR2 LQKENI. Clones were sequenced by immunoSEQ multiplex PCR, and TCRdb holds only the in-frame ones, with some missing. The sample gives about 370,000 clones, approximately 86% of which show up once; roughly 3.5% is in the top ten. This sample's treatment: roughly 18 received Ad26.COV2.S at low or high dose, single or two shots; about 5 received placebo; per-sample allocation not given. It was on day 63 after the first vaccine or placebo injection that samples were taken. Expression of Wuhan-strain SARS-CoV-2 spike came from the Ad26 vector that formed the vaccine. As for this clone: Its antigen is not known.

The chain is built from TRBV18 and TRBJ2-7; 9 bases are a match to TRBD1. This specimen consisted of peripheral blood, obtained in a trial of Ad26.COV2.S vaccine versus placebo. This sequence was found in a person between 18 and 65 years old who received the Ad26.COV2.S COVID-19 vaccine or a placebo. DNA for the CDR3: TGTGCCAGCTCACCTCCGGGACAGGGAACCTACGAGCAGTACTTC. Translated: CASSPPGQGTYEQYF.